This passage covers 6 T cell receptor beta chains from one sample sequenced in a study of beta chain features in type 1 diabetes. The entirety of the isolated RNA underwent reverse transcription, so expressed TCRB transcripts were sequenced. TCRdb's table, derived via immunoSEQ multiplex PCR, lists solely in-frame clones and lacks some. The sample shows tens of thousands of clones, around a third of them seen only once. The sample consisted of stem cell memory CD4+ T cells from blood. The receptors come from a woman in her late teens or twenties in good health.

This clone has just a few counts. The chain joins TRBV13 to TRBJ2-7; perhaps TRBD2 as D (5 bases). The CDR3 sequence is 16 residues long. The germline CDR1 and CDR2 sequences are PRHDT and FYEKMQ (reference sequence). Trimming removed 3 bases from V and 6 bases from J, with 21 bases in between. CDR3 loop: CASSFTSGILFGEQYF. CDR3 DNA: TGTGCCAGCAGCTTTACCTCCGGGATCCTCTTCGGCGAGCAGTACTTC.

The table lists this clone with a few counts. The chain recombines TRBV9 with TRBJ2-5; D may be TRBD1 (6 bases). CDR1 is SGDLS and CDR2 is YYNGEE in the germline V gene. The V and J ends lost 3 bases and 5 bases respectively, with 14 bases between them. CDR3 length: 14 amino acids. Written as DNA, the CDR3 is TGTGCCAGCAGCGCTACAGGGAACCGGGAGACCCAGTACTTC. Its translation: CASSATGNRETQYF.

This clone was seen only a few times. The chain joins TRBV11-2 to TRBJ2-1; 8 bases line up with TRBD1. The trim removed 7 bases at V and 8 bases at J, leaving 16 bases unmatched. Germline-derived CDR1 and CDR2 are SGHAT and FQNNGV. The CDR3 loop spans 16 amino acids. In nucleotides, the CDR3 is TGTGCCAGCATCCCTGAGGCAGGGGGCCGGTGGTATGAGCAGTTCTTC. Its protein product is CASIPEAGGRWYEQFF.

This chain links TRBV15 with TRBJ2-3; tentatively, D is TRBD2 (5 bases). Trimming shortened V by 5 bases and J by 0 bases, and 9 bases separated the two germline ends. Germline-derived CDR1 and CDR2 are LNHNV and YYDKDF (reference sequence). The CDR3 length is 14 residues. The CDR3 region is CATSLRASTDTQYF. CDR3 nucleotide sequence: TGTGCCACCAGCTTGAGGGCTAGCACAGATACGCAGTATTTT.

This clone turned up a few times. The chain joins TRBV10-3 to TRBJ1-5; D possibly corresponds to TRBD1 (6 bases). Trimming took off 3 bases at V and 7 bases at J, with 16 bases between the two ends. Germline CDR1 is ENHRY and CDR2 is SYGVKD. The CDR3 is made up of 15 amino acids. The CDR3 nucleotides read TGTGCCATCAGTGAATCGTCAGGGGTCGGGCAGCCCCAGCATTTT. This gives the protein CAISESSGVGQPQHF.

The J gene is TRBJ1-1, the V gene TRBV2, with a possible D match to TRBD1 (5 bases). Germline V lookup: CDR1 SNHLY, CDR2 FYNNEI. The V gene lost 7 bases and the J gene lost 2 bases, with 11 bases spanning the gap. CDR3 length equals 13 residues. The CDR3 protein is CASNRQFNTEAFF. CDR3 DNA sequence: TGTGCCAGCAACCGACAGTTTAACACTGAAGCTTTCTTT.